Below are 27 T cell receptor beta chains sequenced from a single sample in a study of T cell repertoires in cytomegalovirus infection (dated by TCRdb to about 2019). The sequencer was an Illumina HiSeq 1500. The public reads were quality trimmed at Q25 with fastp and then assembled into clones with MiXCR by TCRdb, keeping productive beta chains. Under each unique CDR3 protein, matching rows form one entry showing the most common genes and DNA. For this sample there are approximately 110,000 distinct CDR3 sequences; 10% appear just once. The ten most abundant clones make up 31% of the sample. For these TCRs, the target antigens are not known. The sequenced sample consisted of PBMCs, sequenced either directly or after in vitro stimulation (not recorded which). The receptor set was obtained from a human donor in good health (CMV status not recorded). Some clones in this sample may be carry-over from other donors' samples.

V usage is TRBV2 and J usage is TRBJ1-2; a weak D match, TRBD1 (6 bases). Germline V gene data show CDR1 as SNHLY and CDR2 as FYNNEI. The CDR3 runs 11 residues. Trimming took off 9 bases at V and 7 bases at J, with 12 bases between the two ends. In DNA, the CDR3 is TGTGCCAGTCGACGGGGGCTTGGCTACACCTTC. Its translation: CASRRGLGYTF.

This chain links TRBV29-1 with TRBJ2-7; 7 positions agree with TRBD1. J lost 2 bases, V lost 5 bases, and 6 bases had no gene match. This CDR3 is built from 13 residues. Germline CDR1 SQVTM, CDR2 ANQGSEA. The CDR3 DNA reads TGCAGCGTTCGGGACAGCGCGACCTACGAGCAGTACGTC. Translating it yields CSVRDSATYEQYV.

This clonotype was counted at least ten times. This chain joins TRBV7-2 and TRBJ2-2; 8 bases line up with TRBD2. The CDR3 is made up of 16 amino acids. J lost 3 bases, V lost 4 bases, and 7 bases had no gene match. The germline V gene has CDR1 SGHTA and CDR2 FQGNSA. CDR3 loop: CASSYWAGGDTGELFF. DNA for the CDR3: TGTGCCAGCAGCTATTGGGCGGGGGGCGACACCGGGGAGCTGTTTTTT.

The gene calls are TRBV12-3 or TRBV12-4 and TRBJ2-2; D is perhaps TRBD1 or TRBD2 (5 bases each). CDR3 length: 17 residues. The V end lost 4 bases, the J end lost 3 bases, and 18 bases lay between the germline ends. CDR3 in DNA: TGTGCCAGCAGTTCCCGCCGGGGCGGGTTTGACACCGGGGAGCTGTTTTTT. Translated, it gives CASSSRRGGFDTGELFF.

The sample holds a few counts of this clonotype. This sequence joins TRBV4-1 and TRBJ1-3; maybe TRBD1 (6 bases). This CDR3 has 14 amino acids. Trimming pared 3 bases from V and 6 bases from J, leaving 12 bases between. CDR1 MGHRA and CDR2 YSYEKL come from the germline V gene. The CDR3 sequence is CASSHPGTKNTIYF. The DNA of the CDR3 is TGCGCCAGCAGCCACCCCGGGACAAAAAACACCATATATTTT.

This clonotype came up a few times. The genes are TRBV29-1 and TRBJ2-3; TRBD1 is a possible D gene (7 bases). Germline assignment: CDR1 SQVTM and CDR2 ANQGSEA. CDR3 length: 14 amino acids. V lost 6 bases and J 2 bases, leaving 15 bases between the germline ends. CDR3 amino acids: CSVGGQLLTDTQYF. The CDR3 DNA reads TGCAGCGTGGGGGGACAGCTACTCACAGATACGCAGTATTTT.

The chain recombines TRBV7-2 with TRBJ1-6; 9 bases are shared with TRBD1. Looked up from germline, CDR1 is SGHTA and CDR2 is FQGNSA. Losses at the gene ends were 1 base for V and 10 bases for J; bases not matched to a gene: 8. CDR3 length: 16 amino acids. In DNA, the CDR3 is TGTGCCAGCAGCTTAGGTTTGGGGACAGGGTTATCACCCCTCCACTTT. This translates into CASSLGLGTGLSPLHF.

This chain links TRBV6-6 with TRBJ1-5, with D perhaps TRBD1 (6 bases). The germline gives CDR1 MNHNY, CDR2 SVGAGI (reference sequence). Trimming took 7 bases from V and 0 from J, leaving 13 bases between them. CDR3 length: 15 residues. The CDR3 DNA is TGTGCCAGCACAAGGGGGGAACTTAGCAATCAGCCCCAGCATTTT. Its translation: CASTRGELSNQPQHF.

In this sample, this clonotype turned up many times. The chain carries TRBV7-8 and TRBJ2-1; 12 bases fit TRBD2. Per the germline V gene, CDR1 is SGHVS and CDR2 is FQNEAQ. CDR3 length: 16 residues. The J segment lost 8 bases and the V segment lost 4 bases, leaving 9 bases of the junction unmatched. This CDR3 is CASSSLGLAGGDEQFF. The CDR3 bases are TGTGCCAGCAGCTCCCTGGGACTAGCGGGTGGAGATGAGCAGTTCTTC. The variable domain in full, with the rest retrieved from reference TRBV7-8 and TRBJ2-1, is GAGVSQSPRYKVAKRGQDVALRCDPISGHVSLFWYQQALGQGPEFLTYFQNEAQLDKSGLPSDRFFAERPEGSVSTLKIQRTQQEDSAVYLCASSSLGLAGGDEQFFGPGTRLTVL.

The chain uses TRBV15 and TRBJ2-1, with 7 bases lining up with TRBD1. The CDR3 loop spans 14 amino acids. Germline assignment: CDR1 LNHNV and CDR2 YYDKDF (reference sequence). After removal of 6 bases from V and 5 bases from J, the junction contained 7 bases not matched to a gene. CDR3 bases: TGTGCCACCAGTCGGACAGGAGAGAACAATGAGCAGTTCTTC. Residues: CATSRTGENNEQFF.

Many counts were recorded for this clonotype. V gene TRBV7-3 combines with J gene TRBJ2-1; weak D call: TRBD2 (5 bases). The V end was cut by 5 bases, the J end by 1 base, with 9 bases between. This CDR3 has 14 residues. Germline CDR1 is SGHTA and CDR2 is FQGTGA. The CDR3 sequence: CASSRPGSYNEQFF. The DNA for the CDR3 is TGTGCCAGCAGCCGCCCGGGATCCTACAATGAGCAGTTCTTC.

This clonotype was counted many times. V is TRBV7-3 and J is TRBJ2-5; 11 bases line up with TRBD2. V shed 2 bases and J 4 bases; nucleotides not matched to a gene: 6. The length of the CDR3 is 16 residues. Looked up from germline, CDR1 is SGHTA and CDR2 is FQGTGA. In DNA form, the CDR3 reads TGTGCCAGCAGCTTATTTGGCCTAGCGGGAGGAGAGACCCAGTACTTC. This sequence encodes CASSLFGLAGGETQYF.

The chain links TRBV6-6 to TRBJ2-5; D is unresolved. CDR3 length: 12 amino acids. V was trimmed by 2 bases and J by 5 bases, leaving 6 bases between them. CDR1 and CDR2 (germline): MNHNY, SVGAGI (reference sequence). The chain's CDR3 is CASSYRKETQYF. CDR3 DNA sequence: TGTGCCAGCAGTTACCGCAAGGAGACCCAGTACTTC.

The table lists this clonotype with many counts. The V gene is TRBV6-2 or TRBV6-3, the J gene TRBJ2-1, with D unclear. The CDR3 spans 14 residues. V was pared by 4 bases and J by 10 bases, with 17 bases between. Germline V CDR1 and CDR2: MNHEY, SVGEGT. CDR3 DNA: TGTGCCAGCAGTTCAGACGGGTTTCGAGTAGAGCAGTTCTTC. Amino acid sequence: CASSSDGFRVEQFF.

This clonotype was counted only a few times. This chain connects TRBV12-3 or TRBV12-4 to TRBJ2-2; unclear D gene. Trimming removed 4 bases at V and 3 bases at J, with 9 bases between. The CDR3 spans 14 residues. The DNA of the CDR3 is TGTGCCAGCAGTTATTTACTTTACACCGGGGAGCTGTTTTTT. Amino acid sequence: CASSYLLYTGELFF.

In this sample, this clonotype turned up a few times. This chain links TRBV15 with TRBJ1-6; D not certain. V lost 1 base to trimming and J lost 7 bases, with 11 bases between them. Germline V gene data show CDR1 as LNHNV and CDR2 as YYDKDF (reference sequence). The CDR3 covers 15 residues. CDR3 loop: CATSRGLALNSPLHF. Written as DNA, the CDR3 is TGTGCCACCAGCAGAGGATTAGCGCTCAATTCACCCCTCCACTTT. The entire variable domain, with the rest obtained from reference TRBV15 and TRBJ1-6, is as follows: DAMVIQNPRYQVTQFGKPVTLSCSQTLNHNVMYWYQQKSSQAPKLLFHYYDKDFNNEADTPDNFQSRRPNTSFCFLDIRSPGLGDTAMYLCATSRGLALNSPLHFGNGTRLTVT.

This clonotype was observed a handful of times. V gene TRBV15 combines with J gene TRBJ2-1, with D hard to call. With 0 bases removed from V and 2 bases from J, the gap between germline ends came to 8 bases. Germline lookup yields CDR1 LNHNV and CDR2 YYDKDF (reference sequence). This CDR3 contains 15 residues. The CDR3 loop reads CATSRDSPPYNEQFF. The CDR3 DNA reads TGTGCCACCAGCAGAGATTCCCCCCCCTACAATGAGCAGTTCTTC.

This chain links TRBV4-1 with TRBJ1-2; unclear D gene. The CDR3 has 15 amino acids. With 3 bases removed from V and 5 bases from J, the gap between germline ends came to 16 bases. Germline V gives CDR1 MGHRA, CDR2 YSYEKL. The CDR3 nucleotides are TGCGCCAGCAGCCAGTTGTTGGCAGGACCGTATGGCTACACCTTC. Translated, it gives CASSQLLAGPYGYTF.

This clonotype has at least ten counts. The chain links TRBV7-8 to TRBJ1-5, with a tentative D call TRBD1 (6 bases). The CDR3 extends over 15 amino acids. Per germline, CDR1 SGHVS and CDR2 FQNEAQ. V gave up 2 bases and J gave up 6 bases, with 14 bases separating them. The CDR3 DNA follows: TGTGCCAGCAGCTTATATAGACAGGCGGGTCAGCCCCAGCATTTT. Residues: CASSLYRQAGQPQHF.

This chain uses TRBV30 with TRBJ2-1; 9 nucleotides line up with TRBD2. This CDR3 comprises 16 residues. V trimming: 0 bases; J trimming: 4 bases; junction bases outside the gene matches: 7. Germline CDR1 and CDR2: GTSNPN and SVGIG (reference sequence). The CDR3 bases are TGTGCCTGGAGTGTAAGGATAGCGGGAGCATACAATGAGCAGTTCTTC. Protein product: CAWSVRIAGAYNEQFF.

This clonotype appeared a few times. In DNA, the CDR3 is TGCAGTGCTAGTAGACTAGCGGGAGGACAAGAGACCCAGTACTTC. It is translated as CSASRLAGGQETQYF. The rearrangement links TRBV20-1 to TRBJ2-5, with TRBD2 identical over 13 bases. Germline CDR1 is DFQATT and CDR2 is SNEGSKA (reference sequence). With 3 bases clipped from V and 2 bases from J, the junction kept 3 bases outside the gene matches. The CDR3 loop spans 15 amino acids.

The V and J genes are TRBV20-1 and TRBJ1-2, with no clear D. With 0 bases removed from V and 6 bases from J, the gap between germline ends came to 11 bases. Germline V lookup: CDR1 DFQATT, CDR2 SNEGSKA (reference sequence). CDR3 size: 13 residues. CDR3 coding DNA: TGCAGTGCTAGAGATTGGGTCGAAAATGGCTACACCTTC. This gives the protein CSARDWVENGYTF.

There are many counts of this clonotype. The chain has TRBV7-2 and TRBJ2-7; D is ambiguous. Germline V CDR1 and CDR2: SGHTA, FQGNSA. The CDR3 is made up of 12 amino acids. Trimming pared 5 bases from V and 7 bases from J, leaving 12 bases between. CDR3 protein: CASSRPGLEQYV. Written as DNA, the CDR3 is TGTGCCAGCAGCCGTCCGGGTTTGGAGCAGTACGTC.

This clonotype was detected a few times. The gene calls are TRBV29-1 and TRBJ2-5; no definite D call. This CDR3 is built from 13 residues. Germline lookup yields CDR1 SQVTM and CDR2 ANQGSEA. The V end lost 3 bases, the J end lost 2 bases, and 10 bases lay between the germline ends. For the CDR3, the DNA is TGCAGCGTTGAGAGGCAGTCTCAAGAGACCCAGTACTTC. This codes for CSVERQSQETQYF.

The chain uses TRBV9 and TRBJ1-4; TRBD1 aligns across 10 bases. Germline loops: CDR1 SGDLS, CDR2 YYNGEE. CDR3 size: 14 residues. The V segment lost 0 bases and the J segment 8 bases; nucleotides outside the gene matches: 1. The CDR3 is CASSVGQGAEKLFF. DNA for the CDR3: TGTGCCAGCAGCGTAGGACAGGGGGCAGAAAAACTGTTTTTT.

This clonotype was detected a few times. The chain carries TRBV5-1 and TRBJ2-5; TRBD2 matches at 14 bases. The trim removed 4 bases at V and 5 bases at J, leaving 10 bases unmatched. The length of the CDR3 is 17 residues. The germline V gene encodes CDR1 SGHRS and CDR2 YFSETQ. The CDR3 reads CASSPHGTSGRVETQYF. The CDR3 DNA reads TGCGCCAGCAGCCCCCATGGGACTAGCGGGAGAGTGGAGACCCAGTACTTC.

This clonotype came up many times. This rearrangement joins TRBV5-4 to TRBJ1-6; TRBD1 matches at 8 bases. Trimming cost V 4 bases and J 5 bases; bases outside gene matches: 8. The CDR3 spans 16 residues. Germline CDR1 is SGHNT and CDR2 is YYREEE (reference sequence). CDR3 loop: CASSPTGTGDNSPLHF. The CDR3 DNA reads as TGTGCCAGCAGCCCCACAGGGACAGGAGATAATTCACCCCTCCACTTT.